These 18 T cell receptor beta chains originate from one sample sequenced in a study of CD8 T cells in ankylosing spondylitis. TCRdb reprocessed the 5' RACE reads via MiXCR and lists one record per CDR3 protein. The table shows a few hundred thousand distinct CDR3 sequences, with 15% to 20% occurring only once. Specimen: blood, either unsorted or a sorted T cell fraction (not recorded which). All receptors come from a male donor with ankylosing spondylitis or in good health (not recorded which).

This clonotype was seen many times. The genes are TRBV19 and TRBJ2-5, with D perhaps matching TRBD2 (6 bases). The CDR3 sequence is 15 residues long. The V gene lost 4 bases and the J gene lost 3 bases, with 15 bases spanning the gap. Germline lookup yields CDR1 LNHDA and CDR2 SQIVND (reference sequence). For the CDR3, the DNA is TGTGCCAGTAGTACGTTTAGCGGAGTTAAAGAGACCCAGTACTTC. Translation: CASSTFSGVKETQYF.

This CDR3 reads CSAPGEPLAKNIQYF. DNA for the CDR3: TGCAGTGCTCCAGGGGAACCCCTAGCCAAAAACATTCAGTACTTC. The gene calls are TRBV20-1 and TRBJ2-4; D perhaps matches TRBD1 (6 bases). V shed 5 bases and J shed 0 bases, with 14 bases lying between them. Looked up from germline, CDR1 is DFQATT and CDR2 is SNEGSKA (reference sequence). This CDR3 has 15 amino acids.

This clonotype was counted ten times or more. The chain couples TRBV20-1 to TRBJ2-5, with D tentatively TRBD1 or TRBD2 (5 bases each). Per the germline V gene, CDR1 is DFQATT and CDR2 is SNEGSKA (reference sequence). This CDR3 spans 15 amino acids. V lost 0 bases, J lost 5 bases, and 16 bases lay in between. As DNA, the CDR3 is TGCAGTGCTAGAGACGATGGCGGGTGGGGGGAGACCCAGTACTTC. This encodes CSARDDGGWGETQYF.

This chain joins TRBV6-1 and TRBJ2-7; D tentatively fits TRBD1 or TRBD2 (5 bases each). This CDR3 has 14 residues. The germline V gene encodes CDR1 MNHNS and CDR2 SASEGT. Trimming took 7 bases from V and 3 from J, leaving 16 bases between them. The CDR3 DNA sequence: TGTGCCAGCATGCGGCAGGGAGATAACTACGAGCAGTACTTC. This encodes CASMRQGDNYEQYF.

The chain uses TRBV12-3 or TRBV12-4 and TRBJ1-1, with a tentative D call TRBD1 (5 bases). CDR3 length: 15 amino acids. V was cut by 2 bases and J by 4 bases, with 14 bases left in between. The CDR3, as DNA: TGTGCCAGCAGTTTATCCGGGGGTCAGGGCACTGAAGCTTTCTTT. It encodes CASSLSGGQGTEAFF.

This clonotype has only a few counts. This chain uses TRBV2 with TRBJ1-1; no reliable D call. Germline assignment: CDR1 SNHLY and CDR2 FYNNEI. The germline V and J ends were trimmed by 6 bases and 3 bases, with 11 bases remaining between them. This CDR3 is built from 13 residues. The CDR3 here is CASRAPRDTEAFF. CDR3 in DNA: TGTGCCAGCAGGGCCCCGAGGGACACTGAAGCTTTCTTT.

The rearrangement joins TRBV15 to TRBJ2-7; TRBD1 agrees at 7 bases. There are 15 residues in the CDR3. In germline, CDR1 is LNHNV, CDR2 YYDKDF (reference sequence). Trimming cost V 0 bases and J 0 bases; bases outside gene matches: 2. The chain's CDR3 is CATSREGTASYEQYF. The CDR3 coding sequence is TGTGCCACCAGCAGAGAAGGGACAGCCTCCTACGAGCAGTACTTC.

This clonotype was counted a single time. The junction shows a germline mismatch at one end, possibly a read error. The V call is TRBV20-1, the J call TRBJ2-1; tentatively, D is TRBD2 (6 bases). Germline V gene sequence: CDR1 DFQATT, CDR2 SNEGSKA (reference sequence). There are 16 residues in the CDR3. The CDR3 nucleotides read TGCTGTGCTAGAGATTTGGGCGGGAATAGCTACAATGAGCAGTTCTTC. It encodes CCARDLGGNSYNEQFF.

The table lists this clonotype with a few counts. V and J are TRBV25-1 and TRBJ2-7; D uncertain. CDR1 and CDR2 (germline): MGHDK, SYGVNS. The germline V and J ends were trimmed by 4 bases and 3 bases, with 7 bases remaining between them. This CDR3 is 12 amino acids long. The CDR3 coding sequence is TGTGCCAGCAGTGTCGTCGGCTACGAGCAGTACTTC. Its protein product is CASSVVGYEQYF.

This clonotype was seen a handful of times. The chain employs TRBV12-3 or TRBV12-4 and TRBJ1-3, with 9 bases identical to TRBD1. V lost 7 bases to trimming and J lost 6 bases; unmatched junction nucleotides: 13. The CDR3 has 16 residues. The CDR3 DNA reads TGTGCCAGCACCACGATTGACAGGGGGGTCCTAAACACCATATATTTT. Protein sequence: CASTTIDRGVLNTIYF.

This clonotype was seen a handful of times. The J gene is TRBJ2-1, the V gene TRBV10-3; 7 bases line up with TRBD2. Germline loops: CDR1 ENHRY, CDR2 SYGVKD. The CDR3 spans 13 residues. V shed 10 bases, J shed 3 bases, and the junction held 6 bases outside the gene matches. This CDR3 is CATNQRGYNEQFF. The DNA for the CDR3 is TGTGCCACCAATCAGCGGGGCTACAATGAGCAGTTCTTC.

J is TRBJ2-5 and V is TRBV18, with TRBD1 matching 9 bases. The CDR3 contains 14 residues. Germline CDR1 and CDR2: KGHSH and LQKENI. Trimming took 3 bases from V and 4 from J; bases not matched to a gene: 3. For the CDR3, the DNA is TGTGCCAGCTCACCGACAGGGGGACGAGAGACCCAGTACTTC. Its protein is CASSPTGGRETQYF.

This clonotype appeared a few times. This CDR3 reads CASSITLGGSDYGYTF. CDR3 bases: TGTGCCAGCAGTATCACCCTAGGGGGCTCGGACTATGGCTACACCTTC. V and J are TRBV27 and TRBJ1-2, with 7 positions matching TRBD1. The CDR3 extends over 16 amino acids. CDR1 and CDR2 (germline): MNHEY, SMNVEV (reference sequence). V shed 5 bases, J shed 3 bases, and the junction held 12 bases outside the gene matches.

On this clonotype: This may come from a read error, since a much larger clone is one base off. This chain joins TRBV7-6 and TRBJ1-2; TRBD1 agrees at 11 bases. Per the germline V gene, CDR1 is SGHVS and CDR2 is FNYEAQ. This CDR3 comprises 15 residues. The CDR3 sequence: CDSSSGQGADYGYTF. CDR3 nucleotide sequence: TGTGACAGCAGCTCAGGACAGGGGGCGGACTATGGCTACACCTTC.

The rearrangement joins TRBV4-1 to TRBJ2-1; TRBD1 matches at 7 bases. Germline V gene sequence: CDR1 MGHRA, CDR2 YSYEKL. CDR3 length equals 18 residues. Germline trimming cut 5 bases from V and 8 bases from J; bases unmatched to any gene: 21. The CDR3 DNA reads TGCGCCAGCAGCGGACATACCCTACAGGGGCCCGAGAAGGATGAGCAGTTCTTC. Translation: CASSGHTLQGPEKDEQFF.

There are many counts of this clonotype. The CDR3 reads CASSQDPGGGGNEQFF. The CDR3 DNA is TGCGCCAGCAGCCAAGACCCCGGGGGCGGCGGGAATGAGCAGTTCTTC. The genes are TRBV4-3 and TRBJ2-1, with D possibly called TRBD1 or TRBD2 (6 bases each). CDR3 size: 16 residues. Trimming cost V 0 bases and J 7 bases, with 16 bases left between them. Germline V lookup: CDR1 LGHNA, CDR2 YSLEER.

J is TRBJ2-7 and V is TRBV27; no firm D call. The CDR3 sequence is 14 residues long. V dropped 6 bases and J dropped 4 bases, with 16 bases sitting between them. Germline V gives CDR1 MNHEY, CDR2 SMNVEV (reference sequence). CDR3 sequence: CASSQLGFGYEQYF. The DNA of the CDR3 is TGTGCCAGCAGCCAACTCGGATTTGGGTACGAGCAGTACTTC.

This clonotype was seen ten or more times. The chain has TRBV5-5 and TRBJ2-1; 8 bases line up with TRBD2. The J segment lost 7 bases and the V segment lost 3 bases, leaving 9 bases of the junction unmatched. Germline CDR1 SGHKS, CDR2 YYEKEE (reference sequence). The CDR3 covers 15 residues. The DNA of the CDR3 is TGTGCCAGCAGCTCTAGCGGGCAGAGGGGAAATGAGCAGTTCTTC. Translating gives CASSSSGQRGNEQFF. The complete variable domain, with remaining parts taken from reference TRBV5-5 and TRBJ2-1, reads DAGVTQSPTHLIKTRGQQVTLRCSPISGHKSVSWYQQVLGQGPQFIFQYYEKEERGRGNFPDRFSARQFPNYSSELNVNALLLGDSALYLCASSSSGQRGNEQFFGPGTRLTVL.